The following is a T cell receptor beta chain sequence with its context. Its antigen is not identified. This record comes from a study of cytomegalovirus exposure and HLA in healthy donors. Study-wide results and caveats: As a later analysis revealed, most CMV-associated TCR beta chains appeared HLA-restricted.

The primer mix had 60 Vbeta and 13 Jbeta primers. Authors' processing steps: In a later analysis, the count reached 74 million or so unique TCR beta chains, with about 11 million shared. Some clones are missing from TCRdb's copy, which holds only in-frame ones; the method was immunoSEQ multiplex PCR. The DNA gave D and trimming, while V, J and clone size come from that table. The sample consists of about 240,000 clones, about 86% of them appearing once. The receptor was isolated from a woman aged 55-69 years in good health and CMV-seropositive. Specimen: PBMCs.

The CDR3, as DNA: TGCGCCAGCAGCTTACAGGGGCAAGGAGAGACCCAGTACTTC. Translation gives CASSLQGQGETQYF. This chain uses TRBV5-1 with TRBJ2-5; TRBD1 matches at 7 bases. Germline V lookup: CDR1 SGHRS, CDR2 YFSETQ. This CDR3 is 14 amino acids long. The V segment lost 2 bases and the J segment 4 bases; nucleotides outside the gene matches: 5.